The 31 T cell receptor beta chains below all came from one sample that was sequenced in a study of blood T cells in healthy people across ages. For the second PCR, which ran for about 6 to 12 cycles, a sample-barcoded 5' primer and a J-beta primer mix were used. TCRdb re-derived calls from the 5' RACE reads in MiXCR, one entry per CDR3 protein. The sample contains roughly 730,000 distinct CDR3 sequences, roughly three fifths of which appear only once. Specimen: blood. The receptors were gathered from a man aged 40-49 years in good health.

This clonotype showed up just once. CDR3 in amino acids: CSAPSDRDPGANVLTF. CDR3 nucleotides: TGCAGTGCCCCATCCGACAGGGACCCTGGGGCCAACGTCCTGACTTTC. V gene TRBV20-1 combines with J gene TRBJ2-6; 7 bases match TRBD1. Per germline, CDR1 DFQATT and CDR2 SNEGSKA (reference sequence). Trimming cost V 6 bases and J 2 bases; bases outside gene matches: 10. The length of the CDR3 is 16 residues.

CDR3 in DNA: TGTGCCAGCAGCCCGTTAGTGGGAGGAGGAGAGACCCAGTACTTC. It yields the protein CASSPLVGGGETQYF. V is TRBV4-2 and J is TRBJ2-5; D possibly corresponds to TRBD2 (6 bases). CDR1 is LGHNA, CDR2 YNFKEQ, per germline. This CDR3 has 15 residues. The V gene lost 4 bases and the J gene lost 4 bases, with 16 bases spanning the gap.

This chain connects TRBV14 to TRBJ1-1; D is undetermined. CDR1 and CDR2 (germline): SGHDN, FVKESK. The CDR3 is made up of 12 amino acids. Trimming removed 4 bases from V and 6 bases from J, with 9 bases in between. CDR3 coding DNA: TGTGCCAGCAGCCTTATGAGCGCTGAAGCTTTCTTT. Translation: CASSLMSAEAFF.

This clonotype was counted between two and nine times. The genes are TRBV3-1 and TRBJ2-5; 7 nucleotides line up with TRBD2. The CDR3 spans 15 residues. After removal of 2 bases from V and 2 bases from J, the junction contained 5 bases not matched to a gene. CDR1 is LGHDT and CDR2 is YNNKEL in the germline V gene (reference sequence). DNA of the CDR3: TGTGCCAGCAGCCAATTGGCGGGGGAACAAGAGACCCAGTACTTC. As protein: CASSQLAGEQETQYF.

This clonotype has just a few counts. The CDR3 DNA follows: TGCGCCAGCAGCTGGAGGGACAGGGATAACTATGGCTACACCTTC. Protein: CASSWRDRDNYGYTF. The genes are TRBV5-1 and TRBJ1-2; 9 bases are a match to TRBD1. This CDR3 region has 15 residues. The V segment lost 3 bases and the J segment 1 base; nucleotides outside the gene matches: 4. Per germline, CDR1 SGHRS and CDR2 YFSETQ.

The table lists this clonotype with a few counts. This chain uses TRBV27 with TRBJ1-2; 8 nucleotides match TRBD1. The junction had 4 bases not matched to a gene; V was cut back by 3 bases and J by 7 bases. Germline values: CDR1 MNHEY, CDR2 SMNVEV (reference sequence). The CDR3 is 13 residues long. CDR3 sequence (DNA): TGTGCCAGCAGTTTCGCCAGGGGGCTTGGCTACACCTTC. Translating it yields CASSFARGLGYTF.

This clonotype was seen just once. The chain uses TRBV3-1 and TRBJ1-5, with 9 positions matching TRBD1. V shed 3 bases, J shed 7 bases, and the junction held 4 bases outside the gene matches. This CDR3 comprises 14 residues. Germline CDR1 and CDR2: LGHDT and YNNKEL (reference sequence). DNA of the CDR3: TGTGCCAGCAGCCAGGGACAGGGAGTGCAGCCCCAGCATTTT. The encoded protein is CASSQGQGVQPQHF. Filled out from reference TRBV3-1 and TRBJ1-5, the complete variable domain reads DTAVSQTPKYLVTQMGNDKSIKCEQNLGHDTMYWYKQDSKKFLKIMFSYNNKELIINETVPNRFSPKSPDKAHLNLHINSLELGDSAVYFCASSQGQGVQPQHFGDGTRLSIL.

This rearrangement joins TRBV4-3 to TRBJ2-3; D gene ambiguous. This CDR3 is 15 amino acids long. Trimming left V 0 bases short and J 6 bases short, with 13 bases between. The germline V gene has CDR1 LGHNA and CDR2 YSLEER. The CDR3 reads CASSQETLDVDTQYF. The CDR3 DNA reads TGCGCCAGCAGCCAAGAGACCCTCGACGTCGATACGCAGTATTTT.

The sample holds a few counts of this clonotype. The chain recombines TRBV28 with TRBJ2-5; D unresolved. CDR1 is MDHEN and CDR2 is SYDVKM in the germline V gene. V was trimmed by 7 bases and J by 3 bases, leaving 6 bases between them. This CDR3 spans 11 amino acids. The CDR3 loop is CASTVEETQYF. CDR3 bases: TGTGCCAGCACGGTGGAAGAGACCCAGTACTTC.

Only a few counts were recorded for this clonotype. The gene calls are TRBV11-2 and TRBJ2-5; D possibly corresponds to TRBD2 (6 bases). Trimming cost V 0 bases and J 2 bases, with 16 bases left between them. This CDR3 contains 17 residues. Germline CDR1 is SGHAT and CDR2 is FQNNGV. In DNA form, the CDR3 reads TGTGCCAGCAGCTTAGATACGGACATACGGGGGCAAGAGACCCAGTACTTC. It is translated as CASSLDTDIRGQETQYF.

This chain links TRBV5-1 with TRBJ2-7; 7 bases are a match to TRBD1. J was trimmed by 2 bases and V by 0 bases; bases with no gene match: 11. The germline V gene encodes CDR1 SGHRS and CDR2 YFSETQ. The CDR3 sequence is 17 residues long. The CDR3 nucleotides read TGCGCCAGCAGCTTGGAAGAATCCGGGACAGTTACCTACGAGCAGTACTTC. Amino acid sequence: CASSLEESGTVTYEQYF.

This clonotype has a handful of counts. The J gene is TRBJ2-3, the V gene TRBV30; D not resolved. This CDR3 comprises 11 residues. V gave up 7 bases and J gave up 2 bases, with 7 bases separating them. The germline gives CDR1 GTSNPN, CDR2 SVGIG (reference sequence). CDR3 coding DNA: TGTGCCTTCGCTCCCACAGATACGCAGTATTTT. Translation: CAFAPTDTQYF.

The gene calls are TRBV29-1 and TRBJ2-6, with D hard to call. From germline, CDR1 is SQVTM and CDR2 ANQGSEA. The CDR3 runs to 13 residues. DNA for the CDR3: TGCTACGTTGTGATTACGGGGGCCAACGTCCTGACTTTC. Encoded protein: CYVVITGANVLTF.

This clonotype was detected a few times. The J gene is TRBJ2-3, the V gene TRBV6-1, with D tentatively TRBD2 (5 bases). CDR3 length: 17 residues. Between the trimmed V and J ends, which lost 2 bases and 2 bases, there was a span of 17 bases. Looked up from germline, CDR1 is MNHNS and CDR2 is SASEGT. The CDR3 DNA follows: TGTGCCAGCAGTGAATTACTTTCTGGCGGGCCCACAGATACGCAGTATTTT. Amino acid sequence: CASSELLSGGPTDTQYF.

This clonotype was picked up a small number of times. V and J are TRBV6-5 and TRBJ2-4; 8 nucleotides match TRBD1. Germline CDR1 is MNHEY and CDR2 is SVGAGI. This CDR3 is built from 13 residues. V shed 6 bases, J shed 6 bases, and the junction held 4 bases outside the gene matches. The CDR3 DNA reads TGTGCCAGCAGGGACAGGGTGGGAAACATTCAGTACTTC. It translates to CASRDRVGNIQYF.

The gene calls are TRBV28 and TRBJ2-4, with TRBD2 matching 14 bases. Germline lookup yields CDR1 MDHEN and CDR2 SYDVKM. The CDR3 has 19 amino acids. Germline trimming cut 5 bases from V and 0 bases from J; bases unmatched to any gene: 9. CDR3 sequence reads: CASSTWGLAGDLAKNIQYF. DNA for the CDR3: TGTGCCAGCAGTACATGGGGACTAGCGGGGGATTTAGCCAAAAACATTCAGTACTTC.

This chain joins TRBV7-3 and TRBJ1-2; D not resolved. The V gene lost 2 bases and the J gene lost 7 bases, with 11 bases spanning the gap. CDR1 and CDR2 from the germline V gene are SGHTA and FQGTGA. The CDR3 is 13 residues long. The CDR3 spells CASSLWVGSGYTF. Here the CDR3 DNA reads TGTGCCAGCAGCTTATGGGTGGGCAGTGGCTACACCTTC.

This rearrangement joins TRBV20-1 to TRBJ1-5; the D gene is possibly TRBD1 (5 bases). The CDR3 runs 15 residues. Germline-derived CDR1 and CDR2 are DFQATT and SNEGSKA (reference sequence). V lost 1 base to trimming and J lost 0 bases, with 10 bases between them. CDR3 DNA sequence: TGCAGTGCTAGAGCGTGGGGGGGTAGCAATCAGCCCCAGCATTTT. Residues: CSARAWGGSNQPQHF.

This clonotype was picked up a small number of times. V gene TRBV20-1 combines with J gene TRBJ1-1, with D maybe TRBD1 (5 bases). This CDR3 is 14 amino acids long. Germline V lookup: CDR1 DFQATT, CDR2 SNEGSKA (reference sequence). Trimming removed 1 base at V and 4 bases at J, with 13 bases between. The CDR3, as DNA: TGCAGTGCTAGAGTGCCAGGGCTGGGCACTGAAGCTTTCTTT. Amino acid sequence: CSARVPGLGTEAFF.

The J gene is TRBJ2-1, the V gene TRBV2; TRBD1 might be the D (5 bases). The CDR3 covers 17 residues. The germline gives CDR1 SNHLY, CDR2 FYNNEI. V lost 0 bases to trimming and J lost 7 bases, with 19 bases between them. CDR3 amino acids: CASSEADLRDIRNEQFF. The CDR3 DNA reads TGTGCCAGCAGTGAAGCGGATCTCAGGGATATTAGGAATGAGCAGTTCTTC.

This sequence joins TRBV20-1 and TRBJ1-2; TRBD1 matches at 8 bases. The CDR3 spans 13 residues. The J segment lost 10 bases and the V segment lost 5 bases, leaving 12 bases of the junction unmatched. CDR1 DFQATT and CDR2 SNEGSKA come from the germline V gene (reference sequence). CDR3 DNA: TGCAGTGCTCCCACGGGGACAGGCTACCTCTACACCTTC. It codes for CSAPTGTGYLYTF.

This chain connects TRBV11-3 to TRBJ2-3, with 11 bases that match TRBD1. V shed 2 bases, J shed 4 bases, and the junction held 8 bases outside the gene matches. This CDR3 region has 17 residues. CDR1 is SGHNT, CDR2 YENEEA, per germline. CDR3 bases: TGTGCCAGCAGCTTATTTCGGGGACAGGGGGTTGCAGATACGCAGTATTTT. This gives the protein CASSLFRGQGVADTQYF.

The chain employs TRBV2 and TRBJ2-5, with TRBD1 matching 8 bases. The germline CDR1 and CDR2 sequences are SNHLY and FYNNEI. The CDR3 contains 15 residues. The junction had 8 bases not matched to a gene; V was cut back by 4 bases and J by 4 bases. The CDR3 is CASSVGQGAGETQYF. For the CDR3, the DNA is TGTGCCAGCAGTGTCGGGCAGGGGGCCGGAGAGACCCAGTACTTC.

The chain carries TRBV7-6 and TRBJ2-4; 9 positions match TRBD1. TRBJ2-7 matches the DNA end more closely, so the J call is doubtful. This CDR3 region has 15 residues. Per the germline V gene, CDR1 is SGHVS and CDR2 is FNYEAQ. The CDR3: CASSLRTGVEYEQYF. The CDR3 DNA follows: TGTGCCAGCAGCCTAAGGACAGGGGTTGAGTACGAGCAGTACTTC.

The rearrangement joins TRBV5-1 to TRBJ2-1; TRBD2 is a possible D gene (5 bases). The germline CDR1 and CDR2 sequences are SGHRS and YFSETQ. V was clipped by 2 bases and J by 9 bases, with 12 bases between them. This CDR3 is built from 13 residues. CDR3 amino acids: CASSFQRWSEQFF. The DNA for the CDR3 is TGCGCCAGCAGCTTTCAGCGGTGGAGTGAGCAGTTCTTC.

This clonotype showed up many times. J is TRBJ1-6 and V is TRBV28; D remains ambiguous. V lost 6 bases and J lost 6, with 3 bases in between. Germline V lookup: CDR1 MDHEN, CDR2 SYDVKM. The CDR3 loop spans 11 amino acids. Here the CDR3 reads CASSSNSPLHF. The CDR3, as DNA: TGTGCCAGCAGCTCTAATTCACCCCTCCACTTT. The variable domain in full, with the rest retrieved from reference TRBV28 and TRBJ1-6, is DVKVTQSSRYLVKRTGEKVFLECVQDMDHENMFWYRQDPGLGLRLIYFSYDVKMKEKGDIPEGYSVSREKKERFSLILESASTNQTSMYLCASSSNSPLHFGNGTRLTVT.

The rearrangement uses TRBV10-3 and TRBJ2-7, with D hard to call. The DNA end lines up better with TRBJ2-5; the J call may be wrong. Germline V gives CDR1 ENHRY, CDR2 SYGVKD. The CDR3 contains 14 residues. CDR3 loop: CAISAHADSETQYF. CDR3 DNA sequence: TGTGCCATCAGCGCACACGCTGACTCCGAGACCCAGTACTTC.

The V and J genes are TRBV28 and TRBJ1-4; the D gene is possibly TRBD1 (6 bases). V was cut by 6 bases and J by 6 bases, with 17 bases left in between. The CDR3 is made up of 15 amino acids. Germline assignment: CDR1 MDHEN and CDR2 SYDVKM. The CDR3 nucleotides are TGTGCCAGCAGCCTGGTTAGCAGGGGCGATGAAAAACTGTTTTTT. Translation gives CASSLVSRGDEKLFF.

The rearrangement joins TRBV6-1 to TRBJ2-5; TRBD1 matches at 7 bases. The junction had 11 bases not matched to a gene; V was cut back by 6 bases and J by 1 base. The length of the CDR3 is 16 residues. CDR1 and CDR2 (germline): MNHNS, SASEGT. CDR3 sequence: CASRFTLGTAQETQYF. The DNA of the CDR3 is TGTGCCAGCAGATTTACCCTAGGGACAGCCCAAGAGACCCAGTACTTC.

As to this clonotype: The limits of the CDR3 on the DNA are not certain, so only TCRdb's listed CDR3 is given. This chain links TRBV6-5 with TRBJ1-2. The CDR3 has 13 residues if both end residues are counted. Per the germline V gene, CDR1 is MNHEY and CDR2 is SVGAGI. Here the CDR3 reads CASSTSEESGYTF.

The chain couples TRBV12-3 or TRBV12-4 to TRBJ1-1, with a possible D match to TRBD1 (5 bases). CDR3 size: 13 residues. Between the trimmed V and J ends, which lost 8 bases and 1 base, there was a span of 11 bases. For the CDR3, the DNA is TGTGCCAGCCGGTTCAGGGAGAACACTGAAGCTTTCTTT. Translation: CASRFRENTEAFF.